This T cell receptor (beta chain) appears in the sequencing data of a study of T cells in Graves' hyperthyroidism and ophthalmopathy. TCR beta CDR3 regions were amplified from RNA transcripts. In the first-round RT-PCR of the TCR CDR3, the HTBI primer set was used. TCRdb ran MiXCR on the multiplex PCR reads and lists one entry per CDR3 protein. The repertoire holds approximately 300,000 distinct CDR3 sequences, with roughly a fifth as singletons. At least 3 on the Clinical Activity Score was recorded for ophthalmopathy patients, who also had NOSPECS grade at least 4 and duration under 3 months. Clinical symptoms, serum thyroxine, TRAb, thyroid ultrasound and orbital computed tomography informed diagnoses. PBMCs were obtained from roughly 10 ml fresh peripheral blood. The length of the CDR3 is 13 residues. Trimming took 1 base from V and 2 from J, leaving 6 bases between them. CDR1 is SGHVS, CDR2 FNYEAQ, per germline.

In its sample, this clonotype was seen a few times. A much bigger clone sits one base away, suggesting this may be a read error. This rearrangement joins TRBV7-6 to TRBJ2-7; D is undetermined. Sample: blood. The sequence came from a middle-aged man with Graves' ophthalmopathy. The CDR3 reads CASSLGQPYEQYF. The CDR3 coding sequence is TGTGCCAGCAGCTTAGGGCAGCCCTACGAGCAGTACTTC.